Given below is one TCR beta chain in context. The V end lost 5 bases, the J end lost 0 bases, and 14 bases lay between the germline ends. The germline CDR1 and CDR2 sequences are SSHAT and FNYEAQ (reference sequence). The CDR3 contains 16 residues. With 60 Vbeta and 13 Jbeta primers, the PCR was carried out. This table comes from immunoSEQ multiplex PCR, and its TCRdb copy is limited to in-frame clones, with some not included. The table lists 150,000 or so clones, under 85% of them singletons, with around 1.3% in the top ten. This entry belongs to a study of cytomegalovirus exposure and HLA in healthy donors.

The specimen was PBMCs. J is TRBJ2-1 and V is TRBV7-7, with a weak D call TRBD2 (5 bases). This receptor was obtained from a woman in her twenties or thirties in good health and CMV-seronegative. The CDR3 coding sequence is TGTGCCAGCAGCCCTCACTCGGGAAGCTCCTACAATGAGCAGTTCTTC. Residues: CASSPHSGSSYNEQFF.